A selection of T cell receptor beta chains follows, all from one sample in a study of blood T cell repertoires in COVID-19. TCRdb's table, derived via immunoSEQ multiplex PCR, lists solely in-frame clones and lacks some. The table includes around 270,000 clones, 70% to 90% detected once. The sequenced sample consisted of peripheral blood. The receptors originated from a human donor with COVID-19, enrolled during active disease. The donor label of this sample is uncertain. Each CDR3 is given with its conserved first and last residue. A D gene is named only where the DNA matches it firmly. A row's size may be missing; if present it is once, few, many or a size class.

.,TRBV28,.,TRBJ1-5,CASSPLQSNQPQHF,TGTGCCAGCAGTCCATTACAGAGTAATCAGCCCCAGCATTTT
.,TRBV19,TRBD1,TRBJ2-7,CASSMDRGAYEQYF,TGTGCCAGTAGTATGGACAGGGGGGCCTACGAGCAGTACTTC
once,TRBV15,TRBD1,TRBJ2-7,CATSRGKWDSSYEQYF,TGTGCCACCAGCAGGGGCAAATGGGACAGCTCCTACGAGCAGTACTTC
.,TRBV9,.,TRBJ2-5,CASSVGVGEGQETQYF,TGTGCCAGCAGCGTAGGAGTGGGAGAGGGTCAAGAGACCCAGTACTTC
few,TRBV9,.,TRBJ1-2,CASSGRQAVNYGYTF,TGTGCCAGCAGCGGCCGACAGGCTGTTAACTATGGCTACACCTTC
.,TRBV5-5,.,TRBJ2-3,CASSLGRGSTRGNTDTQYF,TGTGCCAGCAGCTTGGGGCGAGGCAGTACCCGGGGGAACACAGATACGCAGTATTTT
.,TRBV9,TRBD2,TRBJ2-1,CASSPLAAGGREQFF,TGTGCCAGCAGCCCGCTAGCGGCAGGAGGTCGGGAGCAGTTCTTC
.,TRBV19,TRBD1,TRBJ1-5,CASSFSGTGPGNQPQHF,TGTGCCAGTAGTTTCTCCGGGACAGGGCCGGGCAATCAGCCCCAGCATTTT
.,TRBV19,TRBD1,TRBJ1-5,CASSTDRGRNQPQHF,TGTGCCAGTAGTACGGACAGGGGCCGCAATCAGCCCCAGCATTTT
.,TRBV19,.,TRBJ1-5,CASSIVALNQPQHF,TGTGCCAGTAGTATAGTAGCCTTAAATCAGCCCCAGCATTTT
few,TRBV28,.,TRBJ2-5,CASRTRRETETQYF,TGTGCCAGCAGGACCCGTCGGGAGACGGAGACCCAGTACTTC
.,TRBV5-1,TRBD1,TRBJ1-4,CASSGRTGANEKLFF,TGCGCCAGCAGCGGAAGGACAGGGGCTAATGAAAAACTGTTTTTT
.,TRBV28,.,TRBJ1-2,CASSIRQADYGYTF,TGTGCCAGCAGTATACGACAGGCAGACTATGGCTACACCTTC
few,TRBV3-1/TRBV3-2,.,TRBJ2-7,CASSPRGLAGYEQYF,TGTGCCAGCAGCCCTAGGGGGCTAGCGGGCTACGAGCAGTACTTC
.,TRBV5-5,.,TRBJ2-1,CASSVAGVQTYNEQFF,TGTGCCAGCAGCGTGGCAGGGGTCCAGACCTACAATGAGCAGTTCTTC
.,TRBV18,.,TRBJ2-7,CASSPPGGQYSYEQYF,TGTGCCAGCTCACCCCCAGGGGGGCAATACTCCTACGAGCAGTACTTC
.,TRBV28,.,TRBJ1-1,CASRGQQFTEAFF,TGTGCCAGCAGGGGACAACAATTTACTGAAGCTTTCTTT
.,TRBV27,.,TRBJ1-2,CASSNSPVGNYGYTF,TGTGCCAGCAGTAATTCCCCGGTCGGGAACTATGGCTACACCTTC
.,TRBV18,TRBD2,TRBJ2-7,CASSPRGGTSGREQYF,TGTGCCAGCTCACCTCGGGGTGGGACTAGCGGGCGCGAGCAGTACTTC
.,TRBV27,.,TRBJ2-1,CASSLDGSGGTPRQNEQFF,TGTGCCAGCAGTTTAGATGGGTCGGGGGGCACCCCTCGGCAGAATGAGCAGTTCTTC
.,TRBV7-2,TRBD2,TRBJ2-2,CASSSRTSGPNTGELFF,TGTGCCAGCAGCTCGAGGACTAGCGGGCCGAACACCGGGGAGCTGTTTTTT
medium-sized,TRBV6-6,.,TRBJ1-2,CASRQDSDYTF,TGTGCCAGCAGGCAGGACAGTGACTACACCTTC
.,TRBV12-5,.,TRBJ2-5,CASGFTGTSGETQYF,TGTGCTAGTGGTTTCACCGGGACCAGCGGGGAGACCCAGTACTTC
once,TRBV29-1,TRBD1,TRBJ1-4,CSVAGTGNEKLFF,TGCAGCGTCGCCGGGACAGGGAATGAAAAACTGTTTTTT
.,TRBV11-1,TRBD1,TRBJ1-1,CASSLDRGMNTEAFF,TGTGCCAGCAGCTTAGACAGGGGCATGAACACTGAAGCTTTCTTT
.,TRBV7-2,.,TRBJ2-5,CAGSLFSQMETQYF,TGTGCCGGCAGCTTATTTTCACAGATGGAGACCCAGTACTTC
.,TRBV7-9,.,TRBJ1-1,CASKQSNTEAFF,TGTGCCAGCAAACAGTCTAACACTGAAGCTTTCTTT
.,TRBV11-2,TRBD1,TRBJ1-1,CASSYPGTGRNTEAFF,TGTGCCAGCAGCTACCCGGGGACAGGGAGGAACACTGAAGCTTTCTTT
.,TRBV7-3,.,TRBJ1-1,CASSLRGILNTEAFF,TGTGCCAGCAGCTTAAGAGGAATTCTGAACACTGAAGCTTTCTTT
.,TRBV18,TRBD1,TRBJ2-7,CASSPGTGGYEQYF,TGTGCCAGCTCACCAGGGACAGGGGGTTACGAGCAGTACTTC
.,TRBV6-5,TRBD1,TRBJ2-2,CASRRQGANTGELFF,TGTGCCAGCAGGAGACAGGGGGCTAACACCGGGGAGCTGTTTTTT
.,TRBV3-1/TRBV3-2,.,TRBJ2-2,CASSQGTVELFF,TGTGCCAGCAGCCAAGGGACAGTCGAGCTGTTTTTT
.,TRBV2,TRBD1,TRBJ1-5,CASSAGTVSNQPQHF,TGTGCCAGCAGCGCCGGGACAGTTAGCAATCAGCCCCAGCATTTT
.,TRBV28,.,TRBJ1-6,CASSLWQGNDSPLHF,TGTGCCAGCAGTTTATGGCAGGGAAATGATTCACCCCTCCACTTT
.,TRBV21-1,.,TRBJ1-2,CASSKAGHPSYGYTF,TGTGCCAGCAGCAAAGCGGGCCACCCCTCCTATGGCTACACCTTC
.,TRBV19,.,TRBJ1-6,CASSETGGPNSPLHF,TGTGCCAGTAGCGAAACGGGGGGGCCGAATTCACCCCTCCACTTT
.,TRBV5-1,TRBD2,TRBJ2-1,CASSLVTSGSRNEQFF,TGCGCCAGCAGCTTAGTTACTAGCGGGAGTAGGAATGAGCAGTTCTTC
.,TRBV5-6,.,TRBJ1-6,CASSLIRGNSPLHF,TGTGCCAGCAGCTTGATAAGGGGAAATTCACCCCTCCACTTT
once,TRBV2,TRBD1,TRBJ1-1,CASSGIRGPFEAFF,TGTGCCAGCAGTGGTATAAGGGGGCCCTTTGAAGCTTTCTTT
.,TRBV11-2,.,TRBJ2-1,CASSLDWSGTYNEQFF,TGTGCCAGCAGCTTAGATTGGAGCGGAACTTACAATGAGCAGTTCTTC
once,TRBV29-1,.,TRBJ1-2,CSVGQQGNPDGYTF,TGCAGCGTGGGACAACAGGGTAACCCAGATGGCTACACCTTC
once,TRBV7-7,.,TRBJ2-7,CASSLSGQSYEQYF,TGTGCTAGCAGCCTCTCTGGACAGTCCTACGAGCAGTACTTC
.,TRBV24-1,TRBD2,TRBJ2-2,CATSDLPVAGATGELFF,TGTGCCACCAGTGATTTGCCGGTAGCGGGAGCTACCGGGGAGCTGTTTTTT
.,TRBV30,.,TRBJ2-2,CAWEPPNGTGELFF,TGTGCCTGGGAACCACCTAACGGGACCGGGGAGCTGTTTTTT
few,TRBV28,.,TRBJ1-5,CASIQAGGETQPQHF,TGTGCCAGCATCCAAGCAGGAGGGGAAACGCAGCCCCAGCATTTT
.,TRBV6-5,TRBD1,TRBJ1-1,CASLRDRWNTEAFF,TGTGCCAGTCTCCGGGACAGATGGAACACTGAAGCTTTCTTT
.,TRBV30,TRBD1,TRBJ1-2,CAWSAGGDYGYTF,TGTGCCTGGAGCGCAGGGGGCGACTATGGCTACACCTTC
.,TRBV5-1,.,TRBJ2-1,CASSLGPGSPNEQFF,TGCGCCAGCAGCTTAGGTCCGGGGTCCCCCAATGAGCAGTTCTTC
.,TRBV5-6,.,TRBJ1-5,CASSLYTGSNQPQHF,TGTGCCAGCAGCTTGTATACAGGTAGCAATCAGCCCCAGCATTTT
.,TRBV7-2,.,TRBJ2-1,CASSPQTGSSYNEQFF,TGTGCCAGCAGCCCACAGACAGGCAGCTCCTACAATGAGCAGTTCTTC
.,TRBV9,TRBD2,TRBJ2-1,CASSVHPGTSGISGSYNEQFF,TGTGCCAGCAGCGTGCACCCCGGGACTAGCGGGATCTCGGGCTCCTACAATGAGCAGTTCTTC
.,TRBV7-8,.,TRBJ2-7,CASSPRGGLYEQYF,TGTGCCAGCAGCCCGAGGGGGGGGCTATACGAGCAGTACTTC
once,TRBV30,.,TRBJ1-2,CAWWIGRGVYGYTF,TGTGCCTGGTGGATAGGCAGGGGAGTCTATGGCTACACCTTC
.,TRBV5-6,TRBD1,TRBJ2-2,CASSYEQGTGELFF,TGTGCCAGCAGCTACGAACAGGGGACCGGGGAGCTGTTTTTT
few,TRBV28,TRBD1,TRBJ2-7,CASSPTRTGVDEQYF,TGTGCCAGCAGTCCAACCCGGACAGGGGTTGACGAGCAGTACTTC
.,TRBV11-3,TRBD1,TRBJ1-4,CASSAGTEDEKLFF,TGTGCCAGCAGCGCCGGGACAGAGGATGAAAAACTGTTTTTT
.,TRBV19,.,TRBJ1-2,CASSNRGSGFYGYTF,TGTGCCAGTAGTAATCGCGGCAGCGGCTTTTATGGCTACACCTTC
.,TRBV4-1,.,TRBJ1-3,CASSAGLSSGNTIYF,TGCGCCAGCAGCGCGGGCCTGAGCTCTGGAAACACCATATATTTT
.,TRBV4-3,TRBD2,TRBJ2-1,CASSQGAGTRFHEQFF,TGCGCCAGCAGCCAAGGGGCCGGGACTAGGTTCCATGAGCAGTTCTTC